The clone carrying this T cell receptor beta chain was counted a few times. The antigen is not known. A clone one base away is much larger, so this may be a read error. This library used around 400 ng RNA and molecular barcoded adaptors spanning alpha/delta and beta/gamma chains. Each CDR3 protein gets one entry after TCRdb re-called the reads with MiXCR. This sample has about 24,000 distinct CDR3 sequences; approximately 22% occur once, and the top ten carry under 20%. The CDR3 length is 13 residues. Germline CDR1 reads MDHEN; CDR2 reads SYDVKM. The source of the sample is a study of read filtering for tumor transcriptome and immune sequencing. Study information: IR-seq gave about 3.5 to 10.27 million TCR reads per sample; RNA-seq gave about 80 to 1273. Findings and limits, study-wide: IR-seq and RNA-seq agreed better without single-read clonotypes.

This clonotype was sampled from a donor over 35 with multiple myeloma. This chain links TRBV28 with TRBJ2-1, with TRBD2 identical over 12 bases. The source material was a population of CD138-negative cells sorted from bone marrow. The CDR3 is CASGLAGSNGQFF. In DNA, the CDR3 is TGTGCCAGTGGACTAGCGGGAAGCAATGGGCAGTTCTTC. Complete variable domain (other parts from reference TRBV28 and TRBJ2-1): DVKVTQSSRYLVKRTGEKVFLECVQDMDHENMFWYRQDPGLGLRLIYFSYDVKMKEKGDIPEGYSVSREKKERFSLILESASTNQTSMYLCASGLAGSNGQFFGPGTRLTVL.